Following are 29 T cell receptor beta chains from one sample sequenced in a study of graft-versus-host responses after intestinal transplantation. Repertoires were generated with immunoSEQ multiplex PCR, while TCRdb's copy carries only in-frame clones and drops some. The table records about 25,000 clones, 85% to 95% of them present only once. The sequences come from PBMCs, collected 18 days after transplant. The receptors come from a human patient who received an intestinal transplant, so some T cells may come from the graft donor.

J is TRBJ2-2 and V is TRBV5-4, with TRBD1 matching over 10 bases. The CDR3 is made up of 16 amino acids. The trim removed 4 bases at V and 1 base at J, leaving 4 bases unmatched. Germline values: CDR1 SGHNT, CDR2 YYREEE (reference sequence). The CDR3 sequence: CASSIWDRGNTGELFF. CDR3 coding DNA: TGTGCCAGCAGCATTTGGGACAGGGGGAACACCGGGGAGCTGTTTTTT. The whole variable domain, filled in from reference TRBV5-4 and TRBJ2-2, reads ETGVTQSPTHLIKTRGQQVTLRCSSQSGHNTVSWYQQALGQGPQFIFQYYREEENGRGNFPPRFSGLQFPNYSSELNVNALELDDSALYLCASSIWDRGNTGELFFGEGSRLTVL.

The V call is TRBV9, the J call TRBJ2-3; D not certain. V lost 5 bases, J lost 6 bases, and 7 bases lay in between. This CDR3 contains 11 residues. Germline-derived CDR1 and CDR2 are SGDLS and YYNGEE. The CDR3 loop is CASSNQDTQYF. The CDR3 DNA sequence: TGTGCCAGCAGTAACCAGGATACGCAGTATTTT.

The V and J genes are TRBV9 and TRBJ2-7; 7 bases line up with TRBD1. The CDR3 extends over 14 amino acids. The germline gives CDR1 SGDLS, CDR2 YYNGEE. V shed 4 bases and J 6 bases; nucleotides not matched to a gene: 10. Written as DNA, the CDR3 is TGTGCCAGCAGCCCAACAGGGGCGCAACGCGAGCAGTACTTC. Translation gives CASSPTGAQREQYF.

The chain is built from TRBV6-1 and TRBJ1-1; tentatively, D is TRBD1 (5 bases). V lost 11 bases to trimming and J lost 6 bases, with 19 bases between them. Germline V CDR1 and CDR2: MNHNS, SASEGT. This CDR3 comprises 13 residues. The CDR3: CAGQVGPGAEAFF. The CDR3 DNA reads as TGTGCCGGACAAGTGGGGCCCGGGGCTGAAGCTTTCTTT.

The V call is TRBV5-8, the J call TRBJ2-5, with 16 bases that match TRBD2. J lost 3 bases, V lost 4 bases, and 6 bases had no gene match. The CDR3 is 17 residues long. Germline lookup yields CDR1 SGHTS and CDR2 YDEGEE. CDR3 sequence reads: CASSPGLAGGQEETQYF. In DNA, the CDR3 is TGTGCCAGCAGCCCGGGACTAGCGGGGGGGCAAGAAGAGACCCAGTACTTC.

The J gene is TRBJ2-7, the V gene TRBV6-5, with 7 bases lining up with TRBD1. The trim removed 5 bases at V and 7 bases at J, leaving 5 bases unmatched. Germline lookup yields CDR1 MNHEY and CDR2 SVGAGI. CDR3 length equals 12 residues. The CDR3 reads CASSRGGEEQYF. The CDR3 coding sequence is TGTGCCAGCAGTAGAGGGGGCGAGGAGCAGTACTTC.

The chain joins TRBV6-5 to TRBJ2-7; 11 bases fit TRBD1. This CDR3 has 14 amino acids. V trimming: 6 bases; J trimming: 5 bases; junction bases outside the gene matches: 6. Germline loops: CDR1 MNHEY, CDR2 SVGAGI. CDR3 residues: CASRPPDRGHEQYF. The CDR3 DNA reads as TGTGCCAGCAGGCCCCCGGACAGGGGGCACGAGCAGTACTTC.

The rearrangement links TRBV27 to TRBJ2-7; possibly TRBD1 or TRBD2 for D (5 bases each). V lost 1 base to trimming and J lost 3 bases, with 10 bases between them. The V gene's germline CDR1 is MNHEY and CDR2 SMNVEV (reference sequence). This CDR3 is built from 14 residues. In nucleotides, the CDR3 is TGTGCCAGCAGTTTATACGGGACGGTCTACGAGCAGTACTTC. It yields the protein CASSLYGTVYEQYF.

This clone was counted a single time. The gene calls are TRBV5-1 and TRBJ2-1, with D maybe TRBD1 (5 bases). The V gene's germline CDR1 is SGHRS and CDR2 YFSETQ. CDR3 length equals 16 residues. The germline V and J ends were trimmed by 4 bases and 0 bases, with 14 bases remaining between them. In nucleotides, the CDR3 is TGCGCCAGCAGCGTTTTCAGGGTTAGCTCCTACAATGAGCAGTTCTTC. Translated, it gives CASSVFRVSSYNEQFF.

The gene calls are TRBV29-1 and TRBJ2-1; 8 bases are shared with TRBD1. The J segment lost 8 bases and the V segment lost 1 base, leaving 19 bases of the junction unmatched. Germline CDR1 SQVTM, CDR2 ANQGSEA. CDR3 length equals 18 residues. The CDR3 sequence is CSVEGPVSGTGPRDEQFF. The CDR3 DNA sequence: TGCAGCGTTGAAGGGCCGGTGTCCGGGACAGGCCCTAGGGATGAGCAGTTCTTC.

In this sample, this clone turned up once. This chain connects TRBV19 to TRBJ2-6; D tentatively reads TRBD1 or TRBD2 (5 bases each). Trimming cost V 0 bases and J 13 bases, with 22 bases left between them. Germline V CDR1 and CDR2: LNHDA, SQIVND (reference sequence). The CDR3 spans 17 residues. The CDR3 region is CASSIDGVGWDVGVLTF. Here the CDR3 DNA reads TGTGCCAGTAGTATAGACGGGGTTGGATGGGACGTGGGTGTCCTGACTTTC. The variable domain in full, completed from reference TRBV19 and TRBJ2-6, reads DGGITQSPKYLFRKEGQNVTLSCEQNLNHDAMYWYRQDPGQGLRLIYYSQIVNDFQKGDIAEGYSVSREKKESFPLTVTSAQKNPTAFYLCASSIDGVGWDVGVLTFGAGSRLTVL.

The chain carries TRBV19 and TRBJ2-1, with 7 bases that match TRBD1. The CDR3 extends over 15 amino acids. V shed 4 bases and J 6 bases; nucleotides not matched to a gene: 9. From germline, CDR1 is LNHDA and CDR2 SQIVND (reference sequence). DNA of the CDR3: TGTGCCAGTAGTACGGGACAGTCCAAGGGCAATGAGCAGTTCTTC. Encoded protein: CASSTGQSKGNEQFF.

The CDR3 here is CASSFERVSNGYTF. The CDR3 DNA is TGTGCCAGCAGCTTTGAAAGGGTATCGAATGGCTACACCTTC. The gene calls are TRBV12-1 and TRBJ1-2. TRBV12-1 is classified as a pseudogene. The CDR3 runs 14 residues.

This clone was seen only once. The genes are TRBV13 and TRBJ2-1, with 8 bases lining up with TRBD2. V lost 4 bases and J lost 9; bases outside the gene matches: 2. The CDR3 runs 12 residues. Germline loops: CDR1 PRHDT, CDR2 FYEKMQ (reference sequence). This chain's CDR3 is CASSYGGGEQFF. The CDR3 DNA is TGTGCCAGCAGCTACGGGGGGGGTGAGCAGTTCTTC.

Here the CDR3 reads CASSLEDGYEQYF. The CDR3 nucleotides read TGTGCCAGCAGTTTAGAGGACGGCTACGAGCAGTACTTC. This chain joins TRBV27 and TRBJ2-7; no clear D. Trimming took 2 bases from V and 3 from J, leaving 8 bases between them. This CDR3 region has 13 residues. Looked up from germline, CDR1 is MNHEY and CDR2 is SMNVEV (reference sequence).

The V call is TRBV19, the J call TRBJ2-7; TRBD1 aligns across 7 bases. V lost 3 bases to trimming and J lost 4 bases; unmatched junction nucleotides: 9. Per the germline V gene, CDR1 is LNHDA and CDR2 is SQIVND (reference sequence). This CDR3 region has 15 residues. CDR3 coding DNA: TGTGCCAGTAGTATTGAAGGGGGCCACCCATACGAGCAGTACTTC. Amino acids: CASSIEGGHPYEQYF.

This chain links TRBV5-1 with TRBJ1-5, with no clear D. The V and J ends lost 1 base and 5 bases respectively, with 10 bases between them. The germline V gene has CDR1 SGHRS and CDR2 YFSETQ. The CDR3 is made up of 14 amino acids. This CDR3 is CASSLTYGDQPQHF. Here the CDR3 DNA reads TGCGCCAGCAGCTTGACCTATGGGGATCAGCCCCAGCATTTT.

J is TRBJ2-2 and V is TRBV9; the D is unclear. The CDR3 is 12 residues long. Trimming left V 6 bases short and J 6 bases short, with 9 bases between. Looked up from germline, CDR1 is SGDLS and CDR2 is YYNGEE. CDR3 loop: CASTPGPGELFF. The DNA for the CDR3 is TGTGCCAGCACACCGGGCCCCGGGGAGCTGTTTTTT.

The CDR3 nucleotides read TGTGCCAGCAGTTTAGGACAGGGGGAAGAGACCCAGTACTTC. This sequence encodes CASSLGQGEETQYF. This chain uses TRBV27 with TRBJ2-5; 10 nucleotides line up with TRBD1. Germline V CDR1 and CDR2: MNHEY, SMNVEV (reference sequence). Germline trimming cut 2 bases from V and 3 bases from J; bases unmatched to any gene: 0. The CDR3 has 14 residues.

The rearrangement joins TRBV7-9 to TRBJ1-2; D gene ambiguous. V was clipped by 3 bases and J by 4 bases, with 12 bases between them. The CDR3 consists of 14 residues. Looked up from germline, CDR1 is SEHNR and CDR2 is FQNEAQ (reference sequence). The DNA of the CDR3 is TGTGCCAGCAGCTTGGCGGCAGCTACCTATGGCTACACCTTC. This translates into CASSLAAATYGYTF.

V gene TRBV5-1 combines with J gene TRBJ1-6, with 8 bases fitting TRBD1. V gave up 1 base and J gave up 7 bases; unmatched junction bases: 4. Germline loops: CDR1 SGHRS, CDR2 YFSETQ. The CDR3 spans 15 residues. The CDR3 region has the DNA TGCGCCAGCAGCTTGCGTACAGGGGGAAATTCACCCCTCCACTTT. Protein sequence: CASSLRTGGNSPLHF. The whole variable domain, remainder taken from reference TRBV5-1 and TRBJ1-6, is KAGVTQTPRYLIKTRGQQVTLSCSPISGHRSVSWYQQTPGQGLQFLFEYFSETQRNKGNFPGRFSGRQFSNSRSEMNVSTLELGDSALYLCASSLRTGGNSPLHFGNGTRLTVT.

The rearrangement uses TRBV25-1 and TRBJ2-5; 11 bases are shared with TRBD2. Germline values: CDR1 MGHDK, CDR2 SYGVNS. V lost 3 bases and J lost 4; bases outside the gene matches: 13. The CDR3 sequence is 18 residues long. CDR3 sequence reads: CASSESGTSGTRGETQYF. In DNA, the CDR3 is TGTGCCAGCAGTGAGTCCGGGACTAGCGGCACGAGGGGAGAGACCCAGTACTTC.

The V and J genes are TRBV10-3 and TRBJ2-7; 8 nucleotides align to TRBD1. The CDR3 sequence is 12 residues long. V shed 6 bases, J shed 5 bases, and the junction held 3 bases outside the gene matches. Germline loops: CDR1 ENHRY, CDR2 SYGVKD. CDR3 sequence: CAIRAGGDEQYF. CDR3 bases: TGTGCCATCAGGGCAGGGGGCGACGAGCAGTACTTC.

The CDR3 nucleotides are TGTGCCAGCACCATCGGGGGGGGCTCTGAAGCTTTCTTT. Translation: CASTIGGGSEAFF. The rearrangement uses TRBV7-2 and TRBJ1-1; possible D gene TRBD1, 6 bases. The CDR3 runs to 13 residues. CDR1 and CDR2 (germline): SGHTA, FQGNSA. Deletions cut 7 bases from V and 6 bases from J, with 15 bases between. Full variable domain (remainder filled in from reference TRBV7-2 and TRBJ1-1): GAGVSQSPSNKVTEKGKDVELRCDPISGHTALYWYRQSLGQGLEFLIYFQGNSAPDKSGLPSDRFSAERTGGSVSTLTIQRTQQEDSAVYLCASTIGGGSEAFFGQGTRLTVV.

The chain couples TRBV6-6 to TRBJ1-1; D may be TRBD1 (6 bases). Trimming stripped 4 bases from V and 7 bases from J, with 13 bases between. Germline CDR1 is MNHNY and CDR2 is SVGAGI (reference sequence). The CDR3 is 13 residues long. Here the CDR3 reads CASSSSGEDEAFF. The CDR3 coding sequence is TGTGCCAGCAGTTCATCAGGGGAGGATGAAGCTTTCTTT.

This clone was counted a single time. The chain couples TRBV30 to TRBJ2-7; 7 nucleotides align to TRBD1. V shed 6 bases and J 3 bases; nucleotides not matched to a gene: 8. The CDR3 length is 13 residues. Germline V CDR1 and CDR2: GTSNPN, SVGIG (reference sequence). CDR3: CACARDRIYEQYF. CDR3 sequence (DNA): TGTGCCTGCGCCCGGGACAGAATCTACGAGCAGTACTTC.

This clone is a singleton in its sample. The J gene is TRBJ2-3, the V gene TRBV10-2; 9 nucleotides line up with TRBD2. Losses at the gene ends were 4 bases for V and 7 bases for J; bases not matched to a gene: 9. The CDR3 spans 15 residues. Per the germline V gene, CDR1 is WSHSY and CDR2 is SAAADI. DNA of the CDR3: TGCGCCAGCAGTGGTGGCAGCGGGGGGTCAAATACGCAGTATTTT. It specifies CASSGGSGGSNTQYF.

The gene calls are TRBV27 and TRBJ1-1; D ambiguous. CDR1 MNHEY and CDR2 SMNVEV come from the germline V gene (reference sequence). This CDR3 contains 13 residues. V was pared by 8 bases and J by 3 bases, with 13 bases between. CDR3 coding DNA: TGTGCCAGCCGAGGAAGGGAGGACACTGAAGCTTTCTTT. The encoded protein is CASRGREDTEAFF.

The table lists this clone with a few counts. V and J are TRBV19 and TRBJ2-7; D gene ambiguous. With 9 bases removed from V and 5 bases from J, the gap between germline ends came to 17 bases. This CDR3 has 13 amino acids. The germline gives CDR1 LNHDA, CDR2 SQIVND (reference sequence). CDR3 nucleotides: TGTGCCAGCGCGACATCTCTGTCTAACGAGCAGTACTTC. Translated, it gives CASATSLSNEQYF.